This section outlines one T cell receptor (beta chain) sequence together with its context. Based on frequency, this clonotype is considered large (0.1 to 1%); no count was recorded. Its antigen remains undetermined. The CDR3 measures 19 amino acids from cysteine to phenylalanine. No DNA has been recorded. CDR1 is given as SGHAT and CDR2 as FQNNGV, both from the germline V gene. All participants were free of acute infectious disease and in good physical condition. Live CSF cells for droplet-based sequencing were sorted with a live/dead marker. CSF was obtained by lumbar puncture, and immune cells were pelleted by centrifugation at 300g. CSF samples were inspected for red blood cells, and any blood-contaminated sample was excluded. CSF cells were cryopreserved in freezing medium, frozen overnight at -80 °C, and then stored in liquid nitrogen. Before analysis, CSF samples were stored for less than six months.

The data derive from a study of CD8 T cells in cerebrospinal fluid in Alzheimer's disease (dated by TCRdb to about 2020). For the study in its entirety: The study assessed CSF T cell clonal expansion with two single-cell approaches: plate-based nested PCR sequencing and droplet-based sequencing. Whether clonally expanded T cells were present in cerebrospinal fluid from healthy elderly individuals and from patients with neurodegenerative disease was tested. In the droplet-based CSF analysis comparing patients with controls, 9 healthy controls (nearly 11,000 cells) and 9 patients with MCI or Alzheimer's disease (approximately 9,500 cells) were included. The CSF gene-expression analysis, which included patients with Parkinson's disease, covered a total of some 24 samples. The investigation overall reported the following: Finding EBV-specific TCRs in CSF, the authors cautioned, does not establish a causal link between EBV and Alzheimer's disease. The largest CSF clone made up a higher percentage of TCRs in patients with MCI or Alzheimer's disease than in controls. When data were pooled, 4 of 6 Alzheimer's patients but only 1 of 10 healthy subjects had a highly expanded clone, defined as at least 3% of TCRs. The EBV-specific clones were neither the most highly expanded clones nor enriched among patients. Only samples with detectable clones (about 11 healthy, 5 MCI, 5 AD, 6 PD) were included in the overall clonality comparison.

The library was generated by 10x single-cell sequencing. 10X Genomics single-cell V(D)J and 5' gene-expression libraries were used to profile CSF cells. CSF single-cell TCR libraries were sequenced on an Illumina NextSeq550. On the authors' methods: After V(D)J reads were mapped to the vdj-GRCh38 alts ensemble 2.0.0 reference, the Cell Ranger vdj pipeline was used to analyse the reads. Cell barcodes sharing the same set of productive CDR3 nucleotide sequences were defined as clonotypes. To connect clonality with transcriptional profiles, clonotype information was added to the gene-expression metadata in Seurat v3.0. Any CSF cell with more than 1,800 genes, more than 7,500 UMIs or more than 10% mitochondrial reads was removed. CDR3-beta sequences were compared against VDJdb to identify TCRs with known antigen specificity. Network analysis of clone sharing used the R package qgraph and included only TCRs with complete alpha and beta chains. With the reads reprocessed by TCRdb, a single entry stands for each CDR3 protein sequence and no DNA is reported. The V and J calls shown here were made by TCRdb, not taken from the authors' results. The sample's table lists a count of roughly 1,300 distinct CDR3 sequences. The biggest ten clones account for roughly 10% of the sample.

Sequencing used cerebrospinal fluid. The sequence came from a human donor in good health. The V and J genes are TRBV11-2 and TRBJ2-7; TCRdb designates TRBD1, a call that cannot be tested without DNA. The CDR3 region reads CASSLSDFWFRPGAYEQYF.